The 30 T cell receptor beta chains presented below share a single source sample, sequenced in a study of blood T cells in healthy people across ages. The authors ran a second PCR of 7 to 11 cycles using a sample-barcoded 5' primer and a J-beta primer mix. Each CDR3 protein gets one entry after TCRdb re-called the 5' RACE reads with MiXCR. The sample comprises around 800,000 distinct CDR3 sequences, 20% to 30% of which are singletons, and around 2.9% rests with the top ten. These data also formed part of another study, on T cells of mothers and their children.

The sample taken for sequencing was blood. All receptors come from a boy aged 5-17 years in good health.

The chain joins TRBV12-3 or TRBV12-4 to TRBJ1-1; maybe TRBD1 (5 bases). The CDR3 extends over 16 amino acids. Trimming cost V 3 bases and J 3 bases, with 17 bases left between them. This CDR3 reads CASSLMGGGIYTEAFF. The CDR3 nucleotides are TGTGCCAGCAGTTTGATGGGGGGGGGGATTTACACTGAAGCTTTCTTT.

This sequence joins TRBV12-3 or TRBV12-4 and TRBJ2-1; TRBD2 agrees at 10 bases. This CDR3 comprises 16 residues. Trimming removed 6 bases from V and 1 base from J; junction bases left unmatched: 6. The CDR3 protein is CASSPGTSESYNEQFF. DNA of the CDR3: TGTGCCAGCAGCCCCGGGACTAGCGAGTCCTACAATGAGCAGTTCTTC.

This clonotype showed up just a few times. V is TRBV9 and J is TRBJ1-2, with TRBD1 matching over 8 bases. The CDR3 spans 16 residues. V dropped 4 bases and J dropped 0; count of bases not matched to a gene: 8. CDR1 is SGDLS, CDR2 YYNGEE, per germline. This CDR3 reads CASSHRGGTSNYGYTF. CDR3 bases: TGTGCCAGCAGCCACAGGGGGGGCACTTCTAACTATGGCTACACCTTC.

This clonotype was seen a handful of times. The chain carries TRBV20-1 and TRBJ2-3, with no clear D. The V and J ends lost 2 bases and 3 bases respectively, with 6 bases between them. The germline gives CDR1 DFQATT, CDR2 SNEGSKA (reference sequence). This CDR3 is built from 12 residues. The CDR3 reads CSARRLTDTQYF. The CDR3 DNA reads as TGCAGTGCTAGAAGACTTACAGATACGCAGTATTTT.

This chain joins TRBV7-3 and TRBJ2-3; 7 bases map to TRBD2. V shed 5 bases, J shed 2 bases, and the junction held 4 bases outside the gene matches. Germline CDR1 and CDR2: SGHTA and FQGTGA. This CDR3 is built from 14 residues. The CDR3 region has the DNA TGTGCCAGCAGCCGCGGGGGTTTCACAGATACGCAGTATTTT. This codes for CASSRGGFTDTQYF.

Concerning this clonotype itself: A read error may produce the germline difference seen at one junction end. V is TRBV25-1 and J is TRBJ2-5; weak D call: TRBD1 (5 bases). The DNA end favors TRBJ2-7, so the J call may be wrong. The CDR3 totals 11 residues. Looked up from germline, CDR1 is MGHDK and CDR2 is SYGVNS. The CDR3 loop is CVSTRAYEQYF. In DNA, the CDR3 is TGTGTCAGCACCAGGGCCTACGAGCAGTACTTC.

The chain uses TRBV20-1 and TRBJ2-7; 10 bases agree with TRBD2. Germline V gives CDR1 DFQATT, CDR2 SNEGSKA (reference sequence). With V trimmed by 1 base and J by 3 bases, 6 bases remained unmatched. This CDR3 contains 15 residues. CDR3 sequence: CSARGDTSGDYEQYF. The CDR3 DNA sequence: TGCAGTGCTAGAGGCGACACTAGCGGGGACTACGAGCAGTACTTC.

This chain links TRBV10-3 with TRBJ2-1; 12 nucleotides align to TRBD2. The tail of the sequence fits TRBJ2-7 better, so the J call may be wrong. CDR3 length: 16 residues. Per germline, CDR1 ENHRY and CDR2 SYGVKD. Here the CDR3 reads CAISAWTSGVPNEQYF. DNA for the CDR3: TGTGCCATCAGTGCATGGACTAGCGGGGTTCCCAACGAGCAGTACTTC.

This rearrangement joins TRBV20-1 to TRBJ2-7; D not resolved. Trimming cost V 3 bases and J 2 bases, with 14 bases left between them. CDR3 length: 14 residues. The germline V gene has CDR1 DFQATT and CDR2 SNEGSKA (reference sequence). CDR3 in DNA: TGCAGTGCTAGGGCTCTGAGAACAGCCTACGAGCAGTACTTC. Its translation is CSARALRTAYEQYF.

In regard to this clonotype: The junction shows a germline mismatch at one end, possibly a read error. V and J are TRBV30 and TRBJ2-3; a weak D match, TRBD2 (6 bases). The CDR3 contains 14 residues. CDR1 is GTSNPN and CDR2 is SVGIG in the germline V gene (reference sequence). The CDR3 DNA sequence: TGTGTCTGGAGGACGTGGGAGGGCACAGATACGCAGTATTTT. Protein product: CVWRTWEGTDTQYF.

The chain joins TRBV25-1 to TRBJ1-1, with D unresolved. The CDR3 has 13 residues. Trimming stripped 5 bases from V and 0 bases from J, with 7 bases between. The germline V gene has CDR1 MGHDK and CDR2 SYGVNS. CDR3: CASSNWMNTEAFF. Written as DNA, the CDR3 is TGTGCCAGCAGTAACTGGATGAACACTGAAGCTTTCTTT.

This clonotype has just a few counts. The chain links TRBV5-1 to TRBJ2-5; D not resolved. This CDR3 has 12 residues. The V end was cut by 5 bases, the J end by 5 bases, with 10 bases between. Germline CDR1 SGHRS, CDR2 YFSETQ. CDR3 region: CASSPLNETQYF. The CDR3 DNA reads as TGCGCCAGCAGTCCCCTGAATGAGACCCAGTACTTC.

The chain combines TRBV4-1 with TRBJ2-3, with TRBD1 as a possible D gene (5 bases). Germline values: CDR1 MGHRA, CDR2 YSYEKL. This CDR3 is 16 amino acids long. Trimming stripped 3 bases from V and 3 bases from J, with 16 bases between. The CDR3 sequence is CASSQVGRELTDTQYF. CDR3 coding DNA: TGCGCCAGCAGCCAGGTCGGCAGGGAACTGACAGATACGCAGTATTTT.

The chain employs TRBV29-1 and TRBJ2-1, with 9 positions matching TRBD2. The CDR3 sequence is 17 residues long. Losses at the gene ends were 1 base for V and 3 bases for J; bases not matched to a gene: 10. Germline CDR1 and CDR2: SQVTM and ANQGSEA. The CDR3 is CSVEGLTRTSVYNEQFF. CDR3 DNA sequence: TGCAGCGTTGAAGGGCTCACCCGGACTAGCGTCTACAATGAGCAGTTCTTC.

The chain recombines TRBV2 with TRBJ2-1; 9 bases map to TRBD1. Germline trimming cut 8 bases from V and 6 bases from J; bases unmatched to any gene: 11. Looked up from germline, CDR1 is SNHLY and CDR2 is FYNNEI. The CDR3 length is 15 residues. Written as DNA, the CDR3 is TGTGCCAGCTCTGGCCGGGACAGGGTCGTCAATGAGCAGTTCTTC. Its protein is CASSGRDRVVNEQFF.

The chain recombines TRBV4-1 with TRBJ2-7; maybe TRBD2 (6 bases). V shed 1 base and J shed 2 bases, with 12 bases lying between them. Per the germline V gene, CDR1 is MGHRA and CDR2 is YSYEKL. This CDR3 has 15 residues. CDR3 amino acids: CASSQGRGLAYEQYF. In DNA form, the CDR3 reads TGCGCCAGCAGCCAAGGCCGGGGACTTGCCTACGAGCAGTACTTC.

The chain carries TRBV6-5 and TRBJ1-2, with 7 bases identical to TRBD1. V lost 4 bases, J lost 4 bases, and 6 bases stayed unmatched. The CDR3 runs 14 residues. Germline CDR1 MNHEY, CDR2 SVGAGI. The DNA for the CDR3 is TGTGCCAGCAGTTCCCGGACAGGAGGCTATGGCTACACCTTC. This codes for CASSSRTGGYGYTF.

The chain carries TRBV2 and TRBJ2-1; D may match TRBD1 or TRBD2 (7 bases each). This CDR3 region has 13 residues. CDR1 is SNHLY, CDR2 FYNNEI, per germline. Trimming shortened V by 8 bases and J by 6 bases, and 14 bases separated the two germline ends. The CDR3 loop reads CASGEGAGNEQFF. CDR3 coding DNA: TGTGCCAGCGGGGAGGGGGCGGGCAATGAGCAGTTCTTC.

This clonotype has only a few counts. The DNA of the CDR3 is TGCGCCAGCAGCTCCCGCGAGGGGCCGGGGGAGACCCAGTACTTC. It yields the protein CASSSREGPGETQYF. This sequence joins TRBV5-1 and TRBJ2-5, with D perhaps assigned TRBD1 or TRBD2 (5 bases each). This CDR3 region has 15 residues. The germline CDR1 and CDR2 sequences are SGHRS and YFSETQ. V shed 3 bases and J shed 5 bases, with 17 bases lying between them.

The chain carries TRBV2 and TRBJ1-1, with D unresolved. This CDR3 comprises 11 residues. V was pared by 2 bases and J by 14 bases, with 12 bases between. Germline V CDR1 and CDR2: SNHLY, FYNNEI. The CDR3 DNA is TGTGCCAGCAGTGAAAGCGGGCGCGGCTTCTTT. Encoded protein: CASSESGRGFF.

The chain carries TRBV9 and TRBJ2-1; the D gene is possibly TRBD2 (6 bases). The CDR3 loop spans 14 amino acids. Germline V gene sequence: CDR1 SGDLS, CDR2 YYNGEE. Between the trimmed V and J ends, which lost 0 bases and 10 bases, there was a span of 14 bases. The CDR3 loop reads CASSVVGGSREQFF. CDR3 bases: TGTGCCAGCAGCGTAGTGGGAGGTTCTCGAGAGCAGTTCTTC.

The genes are TRBV12-3 or TRBV12-4 and TRBJ2-5; perhaps TRBD2 as D (6 bases). Trimming took off 7 bases at V and 5 bases at J, with 17 bases between the two ends. This CDR3 spans 14 amino acids. The CDR3 DNA is TGTGCCAGCAAGCGGACTACCGAATCGGAGACCCAGTACTTC. It is translated as CASKRTTESETQYF.

The V gene is TRBV5-1, the J gene TRBJ2-1; tentatively, D is TRBD1 or TRBD2 (5 bases each). In germline, CDR1 is SGHRS, CDR2 YFSETQ. The CDR3 runs to 16 residues. The V and J ends lost 0 bases and 7 bases respectively, with 17 bases between them. In nucleotides, the CDR3 is TGCGCCAGCAGCTTGGGGCCCGGGACGCGACTTAATGAGCAGTTCTTC. Translation: CASSLGPGTRLNEQFF.

The chain carries TRBV27 and TRBJ1-4; D unresolved. This CDR3 has 12 amino acids. V lost 6 bases and J 4 bases, leaving 6 bases between the germline ends. Germline values: CDR1 MNHEY, CDR2 SMNVEV (reference sequence). The CDR3 DNA reads TGTGCCAGCAGGTCCATTAATGAAAAACTGTTTTTT. Its translation: CASRSINEKLFF.

This clonotype was recorded a few times. A much larger clone sits a single nucleotide away, making a read error possible. The rearrangement joins TRBV13 to TRBJ2-5; TRBD2 aligns across 15 bases. The J call may be faulty, since TRBJ2-1 better matches the DNA end. Germline V gene lookup returns CDR1 PRHDT and CDR2 FYEKMQ (reference sequence). The CDR3 is 16 residues long. CDR3 in amino acids: CASNLWGLAGGNEQFF. DNA for the CDR3: TGTGCCAGCAACCTCTGGGGACTAGCGGGGGGAAATGAGCAGTTCTTC.

Only one count was recorded for this clonotype. Possible read error: a much larger clone is one base away. The chain combines TRBV28 with TRBJ2-4; D is possibly TRBD2 (7 bases). This CDR3 spans 11 amino acids. Germline loops: CDR1 MDHEN, CDR2 SYDVKM. The V end lost 11 bases, the J end lost 11 bases, and 16 bases lay between the germline ends. The CDR3 DNA is TGTGCCTCCACAGGGAGGGACCTTCAGTACTTC. Translated, it gives CASTGRDLQYF.

This clonotype was seen only a few times. The CDR3 loop reads CASSLVGQGVHEQFF. CDR3 nucleotide sequence: TGTGCCAGCAGCTTAGTGGGACAGGGAGTCCATGAGCAGTTCTTC. The V call is TRBV11-2, the J call TRBJ2-5; TRBD1 matches 9 bases. The DNA end favors TRBJ2-1, so the J call may be wrong. The CDR3 runs 15 residues. From germline, CDR1 is SGHAT and CDR2 FQNNGV.

The rearrangement joins TRBV25-1 to TRBJ2-3; TRBD1 matches 7 bases. The CDR3 is 16 residues long. Looked up from germline, CDR1 is MGHDK and CDR2 is SYGVNS. V lost 3 bases to trimming and J lost 2 bases; unmatched junction nucleotides: 8. The CDR3 DNA reads TGTGCCAGCAGTGATTTCAGGGGGACCTTCACAGATACGCAGTATTTT. Amino acids: CASSDFRGTFTDTQYF.

This clonotype was seen a few times. The chain is built from TRBV6-6 and TRBJ2-5; 7 bases align to TRBD2. J was trimmed by 5 bases and V by 4 bases; bases with no gene match: 10. There are 15 residues in the CDR3. Germline V CDR1 and CDR2: MNHNY, SVGAGI (reference sequence). CDR3 in amino acids: CASSSRDYLGETQYF. DNA for the CDR3: TGTGCCAGCAGTTCAAGGGACTACCTCGGCGAGACCCAGTACTTC.

V usage is TRBV20-1 and J usage is TRBJ2-1, with D uncertain. The germline V gene encodes CDR1 DFQATT and CDR2 SNEGSKA (reference sequence). Between the trimmed V and J ends, which lost 6 bases and 5 bases, there was a span of 11 bases. The CDR3 sequence is 12 residues long. CDR3 protein: CSAEFQDNEQFF. The CDR3 nucleotides are TGCAGTGCCGAATTCCAAGACAATGAGCAGTTCTTC.